This T cell receptor (beta chain) is drawn from a study of PD-1 blockade in classical Hodgkin lymphoma. Study-wide results and caveats: The repertoire differences lack a defined cause, possibly disease activity or prior therapy. Unlike CD8+ TCR diversity, which did not rise significantly by C4D1, CD4+ TCR diversity did.

The time point was: cycle 4 day 1 (C4D1), after less than seven weeks of nivolumab. Each and every patient relapsed after autologous stem cell transplantation, and patients got differing brentuximab vedotin exposure. Best overall response was complete response, partial response or progressive disease in these relapsed/refractory classical Hodgkin lymphoma patients. A note on this clone: Its antigen remains unknown.

TCRdb's table, derived via immunoSEQ multiplex PCR, lists solely in-frame clones and lacks some. The sample records roughly 50,000 clones, around 86% being singletons. V was clipped by 8 bases and J by 0 bases, with 11 bases between them. Germline CDR1 MNHEY, CDR2 SVGAGI. This CDR3 comprises 15 residues. The sequence derives from a human donor with classical Hodgkin lymphoma. The rearrangement uses TRBV6-5 and TRBJ2-6; no clear D gene. The sequenced sample was peripheral blood mononuclear cells (PBMCs), obtained before the fourth cycle of nivolumab. The CDR3 is CASPDGHSGANVLTF. For the CDR3, the DNA is TGTGCCAGCCCGGACGGCCACTCTGGGGCCAACGTCCTGACTTTC.